A selection of T cell receptor beta chains follows, all from one sample in a study of cytomegalovirus exposure and HLA in healthy donors. The assay was immunoSEQ multiplex PCR, and TCRdb's table has in-frame clones only and misses some. The data show about 98,000 clones, around 67% seen once. Input material: PBMCs. The receptors were sampled from a man aged 50 to 59 in good health and CMV-seronegative. The CDR3 runs from the conserved cysteine through the conserved F or W. The D gene is left open where the match is weak. For some rows the clone size is stated as once, few or many, or as a class when expanded; others skip it.

V gene: TRBV7-6; CDR3 length: 13; clone size: .; D gene: .; J gene: TRBJ2-7; CDR3 protein: CASSLSGPYEQYF; CDR3 DNA: TGTGCCAGCAGCTTAAGCGGCCCCTACGAGCAGTACTTC
V gene: TRBV28; CDR3 length: 12; clone size: once; D gene: .; J gene: TRBJ1-2; CDR3 protein: CASTGTNYGYTF; CDR3 DNA: TGTGCCAGCACAGGGACTAACTATGGCTACACCTTC
V gene: TRBV6-5; CDR3 length: 13; clone size: .; D gene: TRBD1; J gene: TRBJ1-1; CDR3 protein: CASRTGLDTEAFF; CDR3 DNA: TGTGCCAGCAGGACAGGGTTGGACACTGAAGCTTTCTTT
V gene: TRBV4-1; CDR3 length: 16; clone size: .; D gene: TRBD1; J gene: TRBJ1-2; CDR3 protein: CASSPTRQGAPRGYTF; CDR3 DNA: TGCGCCAGCAGCCCCACACGACAGGGGGCCCCTAGGGGCTACACCTTC
V gene: TRBV9; CDR3 length: 15; clone size: .; D gene: .; J gene: TRBJ2-3; CDR3 protein: CASSSLGGLGDTQYF; CDR3 DNA: TGTGCCAGCAGCTCCCTGGGGGGGCTGGGAGATACGCAGTATTTT
V gene: TRBV6-5; CDR3 length: 13; clone size: few; D gene: .; J gene: TRBJ2-5; CDR3 protein: CASSYSRQETQYF; CDR3 DNA: TGTGCCAGCAGTTACTCCCGCCAAGAGACCCAGTACTTC
V gene: TRBV19; CDR3 length: 16; clone size: few; D gene: .; J gene: TRBJ2-7; CDR3 protein: CASSSSGDQPSHEQYF; CDR3 DNA: TGTGCCAGTAGTTCCTCAGGGGATCAGCCCTCCCACGAGCAGTACTTC
V gene: TRBV29-1; CDR3 length: 14; clone size: .; D gene: .; J gene: TRBJ2-7; CDR3 protein: CSVEDRRRSSEQYF; CDR3 DNA: TGCAGCGTTGAAGATCGGCGGAGGTCCTCCGAGCAGTACTTC
V gene: TRBV5-1; CDR3 length: 15; clone size: .; D gene: .; J gene: TRBJ2-1; CDR3 protein: CASSLAASVYNEQFF; CDR3 DNA: TGCGCCAGCAGCTTGGCGGCTAGCGTATACAATGAGCAGTTCTTC
V gene: TRBV20-1; CDR3 length: 8; clone size: .; D gene: .; J gene: TRBJ1-2; CDR3 protein: CSARRHHF; CDR3 DNA: TGCAGTGCTAGAAGACACCACTTC
V gene: TRBV6-1; CDR3 length: 15; clone size: few; D gene: .; J gene: TRBJ2-4; CDR3 protein: CASSLVERLRNIQYF; CDR3 DNA: TGTGCCAGCTCTCTGGTCGAACGGTTACGAAACATTCAGTACTTC
V gene: TRBV4-1; CDR3 length: 17; clone size: .; D gene: TRBD2; J gene: TRBJ2-2; CDR3 protein: CASSLLGTSGNTGELFF; CDR3 DNA: TGCGCCAGCAGCCTCCTAGGGACTAGCGGAAACACCGGGGAGCTGTTTTTT
V gene: TRBV5-6; CDR3 length: 16; clone size: .; D gene: .; J gene: TRBJ2-2; CDR3 protein: CASSMPLVGGAGELFF; CDR3 DNA: TGTGCCAGCAGCATGCCCCTCGTTGGGGGCGCCGGGGAGCTGTTTTTT
V gene: TRBV27; CDR3 length: 13; clone size: .; D gene: .; J gene: TRBJ2-7; CDR3 protein: CASSLGGAVEQYF; CDR3 DNA: TGTGCCAGCAGTTTAGGGGGGGCAGTCGAGCAGTACTTC
V gene: TRBV27; CDR3 length: 14; clone size: .; D gene: .; J gene: TRBJ1-5; CDR3 protein: CASTYRVRNQPQHF; CDR3 DNA: TGTGCCAGCACCTACAGGGTGCGCAATCAGCCCCAGCATTTT
V gene: TRBV5-6; CDR3 length: 17; clone size: .; D gene: TRBD2; J gene: TRBJ2-1; CDR3 protein: CASSLERASGERSEQFF; CDR3 DNA: TGTGCCAGCAGCTTGGAGAGGGCTAGCGGGGAGAGGAGTGAGCAGTTCTTC
V gene: TRBV28; CDR3 length: 14; clone size: .; D gene: .; J gene: TRBJ1-2; CDR3 protein: CAIGTTQANYGYTF; CDR3 DNA: TGTGCCATCGGGACAACCCAAGCTAACTATGGCTACACCTTC
V gene: TRBV28; CDR3 length: 15; clone size: .; D gene: .; J gene: TRBJ2-1; CDR3 protein: CASSLRLTGYNEQFF; CDR3 DNA: TGTGCCAGCAGTTTAAGGCTTACAGGGTACAATGAGCAGTTCTTC
V gene: TRBV10-3; CDR3 length: 15; clone size: .; D gene: TRBD1; J gene: TRBJ2-2; CDR3 protein: CAISLGQGAFGELFF; CDR3 DNA: TGTGCCATCAGCCTCGGACAGGGGGCATTTGGGGAGCTGTTTTTT
V gene: TRBV11-2; CDR3 length: 14; clone size: .; D gene: .; J gene: TRBJ2-2; CDR3 protein: CASSLDRSTGELFF; CDR3 DNA: TGTGCCAGCAGCTTAGATCGGTCGACCGGGGAGCTGTTTTTT
V gene: TRBV15; CDR3 length: 20; clone size: once; D gene: TRBD2; J gene: TRBJ2-1; CDR3 protein: CATSRDRGTRGGGIYNEQFF; CDR3 DNA: TGTGCCACCAGCAGAGATCGGGGGACTAGAGGCGGCGGGATTTACAATGAGCAGTTCTTC
V gene: TRBV9; CDR3 length: 14; clone size: .; D gene: .; J gene: TRBJ2-3; CDR3 protein: CASRNLKSTDTQYF; CDR3 DNA: TGTGCCAGCAGAAACCTAAAGAGCACAGATACGCAGTATTTT
V gene: TRBV5-1; CDR3 length: 15; clone size: .; D gene: .; J gene: TRBJ1-6; CDR3 protein: CASSLGSGNNSPLHF; CDR3 DNA: TGCGCCAGCAGCTTGGGTTCAGGGAATAATTCACCCCTCCACTTT
V gene: TRBV5-1; CDR3 length: 14; clone size: .; D gene: TRBD1; J gene: TRBJ1-6; CDR3 protein: CASSSRDRGTPLHF; CDR3 DNA: TGCGCCAGCAGTTCTAGGGACAGGGGAACACCCCTCCACTTT
V gene: TRBV27; CDR3 length: 14; clone size: .; D gene: TRBD1; J gene: TRBJ1-6; CDR3 protein: CASTRGTDNSPLHF; CDR3 DNA: TGTGCCAGCACCAGAGGGACAGATAATTCACCCCTCCACTTT
V gene: TRBV28; CDR3 length: 14; clone size: .; D gene: .; J gene: TRBJ1-4; CDR3 protein: CASRTSTSYEKLFF; CDR3 DNA: TGTGCCAGCAGGACATCCACGTCATATGAAAAACTGTTTTTT
V gene: TRBV4-1; CDR3 length: 15; clone size: once; D gene: TRBD2; J gene: TRBJ2-7; CDR3 protein: CASSQLADPTYEQYF; CDR3 DNA: TGCGCCAGCAGCCAACTAGCGGACCCTACCTACGAGCAGTACTTC
V gene: TRBV4-3; CDR3 length: 14; clone size: .; D gene: .; J gene: TRBJ2-7; CDR3 protein: CASSQDRSSPEQYF; CDR3 DNA: TGCGCCAGCAGCCAAGATCGAAGCTCGCCCGAGCAGTACTTC
V gene: TRBV5-1; CDR3 length: 15; clone size: few; D gene: TRBD2; J gene: TRBJ2-1; CDR3 protein: CASSLTGGLYNEQFF; CDR3 DNA: TGCGCCAGCAGCTTAACGGGAGGGCTCTACAATGAGCAGTTCTTC
V gene: TRBV5-1; CDR3 length: 15; clone size: once; D gene: TRBD1; J gene: TRBJ2-7; CDR3 protein: CASSSRQGESYEQYF; CDR3 DNA: TGCGCCAGCAGCTCTAGACAGGGGGAGAGCTACGAGCAGTACTTC
V gene: TRBV28; CDR3 length: 18; clone size: .; D gene: .; J gene: TRBJ1-5; CDR3 protein: CASSLPRMGSSSDQPQHF; CDR3 DNA: .
V gene: TRBV6-4; CDR3 length: 13; clone size: .; D gene: .; J gene: TRBJ1-4; CDR3 protein: CASSFTDNEKLFF; CDR3 DNA: TGTGCCAGCAGTTTCACAGACAATGAAAAACTGTTTTTT
V gene: TRBV25-1; CDR3 length: 16; clone size: .; D gene: TRBD2; J gene: TRBJ2-1; CDR3 protein: CASSESRLAAYNEQFF; CDR3 DNA: TGTGCCAGCAGTGAATCAAGGCTAGCGGCATACAATGAGCAGTTCTTC
V gene: TRBV4-1; CDR3 length: 16; clone size: .; D gene: .; J gene: TRBJ2-1; CDR3 protein: CASSQVDGSSYNEQFF; CDR3 DNA: TGCGCCAGCAGCCAAGTTGACGGGAGTAGTTACAATGAGCAGTTCTTC
V gene: TRBV5-1; CDR3 length: 15; clone size: once; D gene: .; J gene: TRBJ2-5; CDR3 protein: CASSFRSPEQETQYF; CDR3 DNA: TGCGCCAGCAGCTTCCGGAGCCCCGAGCAAGAGACCCAGTACTTC
V gene: TRBV27; CDR3 length: 16; clone size: .; D gene: TRBD1; J gene: TRBJ1-1; CDR3 protein: CASSLTGGHLNTEAFF; CDR3 DNA: TGTGCCAGCAGTTTGACAGGGGGCCACTTGAACACTGAAGCTTTCTTT
V gene: TRBV6-5; CDR3 length: 15; clone size: .; D gene: TRBD1; J gene: TRBJ1-5; CDR3 protein: CASSYTGGANQPQHF; CDR3 DNA: TGTGCCAGCAGCTACACAGGGGGAGCAAATCAGCCCCAGCATTTT
V gene: TRBV2; CDR3 length: 12; clone size: .; D gene: TRBD1; J gene: TRBJ1-4; CDR3 protein: CASAGQQEKLFF; CDR3 DNA: TGTGCCAGCGCGGGACAGCAAGAAAAACTGTTTTTT
V gene: TRBV28; CDR3 length: 11; clone size: .; D gene: .; J gene: TRBJ2-7; CDR3 protein: CASSSYYEQYF; CDR3 DNA: TGTGCCAGCAGTTCTTACTACGAGCAGTACTTC
V gene: TRBV11-2; CDR3 length: 14; clone size: few; D gene: TRBD1; J gene: TRBJ1-2; CDR3 protein: CASSLAPTGAGYTF; CDR3 DNA: TGTGCCAGCAGCTTAGCCCCCACAGGGGCTGGCTACACCTTC
V gene: TRBV5-1; CDR3 length: 16; clone size: few; D gene: TRBD1; J gene: TRBJ2-2; CDR3 protein: CASSVGQGAHTGELFF; CDR3 DNA: TGCGCCAGCAGCGTCGGACAGGGGGCGCATACCGGGGAGCTGTTTTTT
V gene: TRBV28; CDR3 length: 11; clone size: .; D gene: .; J gene: TRBJ1-1; CDR3 protein: CASSHYTEAFF; CDR3 DNA: TGTGCCAGCAGTCATTACACTGAAGCTTTCTTT
V gene: TRBV15; CDR3 length: 15; clone size: .; D gene: .; J gene: TRBJ1-3; CDR3 protein: CATSRGGISGNTIYF; CDR3 DNA: TGTGCCACCAGCAGAGGAGGAATCTCTGGAAACACCATATATTTT